Presented here are 32 T cell receptor beta chains from one specimen sequenced in a study of graft-versus-host responses after intestinal transplantation. Using immunoSEQ multiplex PCR, the repertoire was profiled, and TCRdb retains in-frame clones only, with some absent. Among roughly 56,000 clones listed, about 93% were seen once. The specimen was PBMCs, collected 118 days after intestinal transplantation. The receptors stem from a human patient who received an intestinal transplant, so some T cells may come from the graft donor.

The V call is TRBV28, the J call TRBJ1-1, with 7 bases aligning to TRBD1. The ends lost 4 bases at V and 11 bases at J; junction bases unmatched: 7. The CDR3 sequence is 12 residues long. The V gene's germline CDR1 is MDHEN and CDR2 SYDVKM. The CDR3 DNA reads as TGTGCCAGCAGTTGGGGACAGAGGTGGGCTTTCTTT. This gives the protein CASSWGQRWAFF.

The chain combines TRBV28 with TRBJ2-1; TRBD2 is a possible D gene (5 bases). There are 16 residues in the CDR3. Germline V gives CDR1 MDHEN, CDR2 SYDVKM. Trimming stripped 4 bases from V and 4 bases from J, with 17 bases between. As DNA, the CDR3 is TGTGCCAGCAGTTACCTAGGAGCGGAACAATACAATGAGCAGTTCTTC. It translates to CASSYLGAEQYNEQFF.

The chain has TRBV13 and TRBJ2-1, with 7 positions matching TRBD2. Germline V gene sequence: CDR1 PRHDT, CDR2 FYEKMQ (reference sequence). This CDR3 is 15 amino acids long. J was trimmed by 4 bases and V by 3 bases; bases with no gene match: 6. Written as DNA, the CDR3 is TGTGCCAGCAGCTTTTTGCTAGCGGCTTACAATGAGCAGTTCTTC. Translating it yields CASSFLLAAYNEQFF.

V usage is TRBV7-2 and J usage is TRBJ2-3; 9 nucleotides align to TRBD2. The V and J ends lost 5 bases and 5 bases, in that order; junction bases with no gene match: 14. The CDR3 length is 17 residues. Germline V gene lookup returns CDR1 SGHTA and CDR2 FQGNSA. CDR3 sequence reads: CASSLTPGLAARDTQYF. CDR3 DNA sequence: TGTGCCAGCAGCCTTACCCCGGGACTAGCTGCGCGAGATACGCAGTATTTT.

This chain joins TRBV11-2 and TRBJ2-7; D is unclear. V lost 3 bases and J 3 bases, leaving 9 bases between the germline ends. The CDR3 consists of 13 residues. Germline CDR1 and CDR2: SGHAT and FQNNGV. This CDR3 is CASSFGLRYEQYF. CDR3 DNA: TGTGCCAGCAGCTTTGGCTTACGCTACGAGCAGTACTTC.

The genes are TRBV29-1 and TRBJ2-3, with TRBD2 matching over 9 bases. Unmatched junction bases numbered 16, after V lost 3 bases and J lost 0 bases. CDR1 is SQVTM, CDR2 ANQGSEA, per germline. CDR3 size: 19 residues. The CDR3 DNA sequence: TGCAGCGTTGATTCTTTACGGCTAGCGGGAACAGCTAGCACAGATACGCAGTATTTT. Protein product: CSVDSLRLAGTASTDTQYF.

This clone was picked up one time. A read error may produce the germline difference seen at one junction end. The chain carries TRBV7-9 and TRBJ1-1, with D maybe TRBD1 (6 bases). CDR3 length: 15 amino acids. Per the germline V gene, CDR1 is SEHNR and CDR2 is FQNEAQ (reference sequence). The CDR3 loop is CVSSYPQGMNTEAFF. The CDR3 DNA is TGTGTCAGCAGCTACCCCCAGGGGATGAACACTGAAGCTTTCTTT.

CDR3 coding DNA: TGTGCCAGCAGTTACCTGCTAGCCCCAGATACGCAGTATTTT. Translating gives CASSYLLAPDTQYF. The gene calls are TRBV6-5 and TRBJ2-3; D is possibly TRBD2 (5 bases). Germline lookup yields CDR1 MNHEY and CDR2 SVGAGI. This CDR3 is built from 14 residues. V lost 2 bases and J lost 4, with 10 bases in between.

The chain uses TRBV5-1 and TRBJ2-2; 7 bases are a match to TRBD2. The V segment lost 4 bases and the J segment 4 bases; nucleotides outside the gene matches: 7. CDR1 and CDR2 (germline): SGHRS, YFSETQ. CDR3 length: 15 residues. The CDR3 loop reads CASSAGTIITGELFF. DNA for the CDR3: TGCGCCAGCAGCGCCGGGACTATAATCACCGGGGAGCTGTTTTTT. Using reference TRBV5-1 and TRBJ2-2 for the parts outside the CDR3, the full variable domain is KAGVTQTPRYLIKTRGQQVTLSCSPISGHRSVSWYQQTPGQGLQFLFEYFSETQRNKGNFPGRFSGRQFSNSRSEMNVSTLELGDSALYLCASSAGTIITGELFFGEGSRLTVL.

This chain joins TRBV6-5 and TRBJ2-3, with D possibly TRBD1 on 6 matching bases. The germline V gene encodes CDR1 MNHEY and CDR2 SVGAGI. This CDR3 has 14 residues. V was trimmed by 5 bases and J by 0 bases, leaving 9 bases between them. As DNA, the CDR3 is TGTGCCAGCAGTCAGGACAGCAGCACAGATACGCAGTATTTT. Amino acid sequence: CASSQDSSTDTQYF.

The gene calls are TRBV5-4 and TRBJ2-3, with D uncertain. Trimming took off 4 bases at V and 3 bases at J, with 6 bases between the two ends. CDR1 is SGHNT, CDR2 YYREEE, per germline (reference sequence). The length of the CDR3 is 12 residues. CDR3 DNA sequence: TGTGCCAGCAGCCGAGAAACAGATACGCAGTATTTT. Amino acids: CASSRETDTQYF.

CDR3 amino acids: CASCHPGGYEQYF. DNA for the CDR3: TGTGCCAGCTGCCATCCCGGGGGCTACGAGCAGTACTTC. The rearrangement uses TRBV6-1 and TRBJ2-7; possible D gene TRBD2, 6 bases. From germline, CDR1 is MNHNS and CDR2 SASEGT. Trimming took 8 bases from V and 3 from J, leaving 14 bases between them. The CDR3 sequence is 13 residues long.

The rearrangement joins TRBV11-3 to TRBJ2-1; the match to TRBD2 covers 12 bases. CDR1 is SGHNT, CDR2 YENEEA, per germline. The CDR3 extends over 17 amino acids. J was trimmed by 0 bases and V by 1 base; bases with no gene match: 1. CDR3 sequence: CASSLGTSGISYNEQFF. The CDR3, as DNA: TGTGCCAGCAGCTTAGGGACTAGCGGGATCTCCTACAATGAGCAGTTCTTC.

The V call is TRBV2, the J call TRBJ2-2; D might be TRBD1 (5 bases). The CDR3 consists of 18 residues. Trimming cost V 0 bases and J 8 bases, with 22 bases left between them. The germline V gene encodes CDR1 SNHLY and CDR2 FYNNEI. CDR3 nucleotide sequence: TGTGCCAGCAGTGAAGCGCTTCAGGGCTGGTCTTTGAGTGGGGAGCTGTTTTTT. This translates into CASSEALQGWSLSGELFF.

This sequence joins TRBV21-1 and TRBJ1-5. TRBV21-1 is a listed pseudogene. This CDR3 contains 17 residues. The CDR3 DNA reads TGTGCCAGCAGCAAAACGTTGAGGGGAGAGGGCAATCAGCCCCAGCATTTT. This sequence encodes CASSKTLRGEGNQPQHF.

V gene TRBV9 combines with J gene TRBJ2-5; TRBD2 agrees at 12 bases. This CDR3 region has 17 residues. V lost 2 bases, J lost 5 bases, and 10 bases stayed unmatched. Germline lookup yields CDR1 SGDLS and CDR2 YYNGEE. CDR3 sequence (DNA): TGTGCCAGCAGCGTTCGTGGACTAGCGGGATTTTCGGAGACCCAGTACTTC. Its translation is CASSVRGLAGFSETQYF.

The chain is built from TRBV28 and TRBJ2-7, with D perhaps TRBD2 (5 bases). This CDR3 has 14 residues. Trimming removed 2 bases from V and 2 bases from J, with 10 bases in between. Germline lookup yields CDR1 MDHEN and CDR2 SYDVKM. CDR3: CASSLGLAPYEQYF. The CDR3 coding sequence is TGTGCCAGCAGTTTAGGTCTAGCCCCCTACGAGCAGTACTTC.

V usage is TRBV11-2 and J usage is TRBJ2-7; TRBD2 matches at 7 bases. The CDR3 is 17 amino acids. Germline V gene lookup returns CDR1 SGHAT and CDR2 FQNNGV. V lost 0 bases to trimming and J lost 4 bases; unmatched junction nucleotides: 12. The CDR3 region has the DNA TGTGCCAGCAGCTTAGAGGTGCCGGGACTATGGATGTACGAGCAGTACTTC. It is translated as CASSLEVPGLWMYEQYF.

The CDR3 loop reads CASSHGAHPYNEQFF. In DNA, the CDR3 is TGTGCCAGCAGCCACGGGGCGCATCCCTACAATGAGCAGTTCTTC. The chain has TRBV11-2 and TRBJ2-1; D possibly uses TRBD1 or TRBD2 (5 bases each). This CDR3 comprises 15 residues. Trimming took off 5 bases at V and 2 bases at J, with 13 bases between the two ends. CDR1 is SGHAT and CDR2 is FQNNGV in the germline V gene.

The chain is built from TRBV7-9 and TRBJ2-1; D tentatively reads TRBD1 or TRBD2 (6 bases each). The CDR3 covers 11 residues. Germline assignment: CDR1 SEHNR and CDR2 FQNEAQ (reference sequence). The germline V and J ends were trimmed by 7 bases and 12 bases, with 13 bases remaining between them. The CDR3 spells CASTEGGRQFF. The CDR3 region has the DNA TGTGCCAGCACCGAAGGGGGGAGGCAGTTCTTC.

The CDR3 loop is CASTPGRGLDTDTQYF. The CDR3 nucleotides are TGTGCCAGCACCCCAGGCCGGGGACTAGATACAGATACGCAGTATTTT. This rearrangement joins TRBV28 to TRBJ2-3, with TRBD2 identical over 8 bases. V was clipped by 7 bases and J by 3 bases; unmatched bases: 12. This CDR3 has 16 amino acids. Germline V lookup: CDR1 MDHEN, CDR2 SYDVKM.

On this clone itself: The junction and the germline gene differ at one end; a read error may be behind it. This rearrangement joins TRBV14 to TRBJ1-2; no clear D. This CDR3 contains 12 residues. CDR1 SGHDN and CDR2 FVKESK come from the germline V gene. This chain's CDR3 is CASSQFKEQFSF. The CDR3 DNA follows: TGTGCCAGCAGCCAGTTTAAGGAGCAGTTTAGCTTC.

The chain combines TRBV19 with TRBJ2-3, with D perhaps being TRBD1 or TRBD2 (5 bases each). Trimming took 4 bases from V and 0 from J, leaving 14 bases between them. Germline loops: CDR1 LNHDA, CDR2 SQIVND (reference sequence). There are 16 residues in the CDR3. For the CDR3, the DNA is TGTGCCAGTAGTAATCGCCCCGGGACGAGCACAGATACGCAGTATTTT. Its translation is CASSNRPGTSTDTQYF.

The rearrangement joins TRBV11-2 to TRBJ1-2; tentative D call: TRBD1 (5 bases). This CDR3 has 15 residues. The germline V gene encodes CDR1 SGHAT and CDR2 FQNNGV. V was clipped by 2 bases and J by 3 bases, with 13 bases between them. CDR3 in DNA: TGTGCCAGCAGCTTAATCCTTGAGGGACACTATGGCTACACCTTC. Its translation: CASSLILEGHYGYTF.

Concerning this clone itself: Germline is not matched at one junction end, which may reflect a read error. The chain employs TRBV5-6 and TRBJ2-4; D remains unclear. Germline V gene data show CDR1 as SGHDT and CDR2 as YYEEEE. CDR3 length equals 9 residues. The CDR3: CASSLARDF. The DNA of the CDR3 is TGTGCCAGCAGCTTGGCCCGGGACTTC.

This clone occurred once. V usage is TRBV9 and J usage is TRBJ1-6; TRBD1 matches 7 bases. CDR3 length: 16 amino acids. V lost 4 bases and J lost 7; bases outside the gene matches: 11. Germline loops: CDR1 SGDLS, CDR2 YYNGEE. CDR3 residues: CASSLFDRVANSPLHF. CDR3 DNA: TGTGCCAGCAGCCTATTTGACAGGGTGGCGAATTCACCCCTCCACTTT.

CDR3 amino acids: CASSLGAARGSYEQYF. The CDR3 coding sequence is TGTGCCAGCAGCTTAGGGGCAGCCAGAGGCTCCTACGAGCAGTACTTC. J is TRBJ2-5 and V is TRBV7-6, with D hard to call. The J call may be mistaken, given a closer DNA end match to TRBJ2-7. CDR1 SGHVS and CDR2 FNYEAQ come from the germline V gene. This CDR3 has 16 residues.

V usage is TRBV19 and J usage is TRBJ1-1, with a tentative D call TRBD1 (6 bases). V was pared by 7 bases and J by 2 bases, with 11 bases between. The CDR3 is 13 residues long. Per germline, CDR1 LNHDA and CDR2 SQIVND (reference sequence). The CDR3 DNA follows: TGTGCCAGTATGCGGGGGCTTAACACTGAAGCTTTCTTT. It specifies CASMRGLNTEAFF.

This sequence joins TRBV19 and TRBJ2-5, with D perhaps TRBD1 (6 bases). The CDR3 is 14 amino acids. Germline CDR1 is LNHDA and CDR2 is SQIVND (reference sequence). V was clipped by 6 bases and J by 1 base, with 12 bases between them. The CDR3 DNA sequence: TGTGCCAGTAGCATACCGGACAGCCAAGAGACCCAGTACTTC. It is translated as CASSIPDSQETQYF.

The gene calls are TRBV11-1 and TRBJ2-7; no clear D gene. Germline assignment: CDR1 SGHAT and CDR2 FQDESV (reference sequence). V shed 5 bases and J shed 4 bases, with 15 bases lying between them. The CDR3 length is 14 residues. CDR3 nucleotides: TGTGCCAGCAGCCCCGGAGTCGGCCGATACGAGCAGTACTTC. It translates to CASSPGVGRYEQYF.

The rearrangement joins TRBV10-2 to TRBJ2-1, with D perhaps matching TRBD1 (5 bases). The CDR3 is 15 amino acids. CDR1 and CDR2 from the germline V gene are WSHSY and SAAADI. Deletions cut 8 bases from V and 8 bases from J, with 22 bases between. CDR3 sequence reads: CASADRQGIGHEQFF. In DNA form, the CDR3 reads TGCGCCAGCGCCGACCGCCAGGGTATAGGCCATGAGCAGTTCTTC.

The CDR3 protein is CASSRISRKTYGYTF. Here the CDR3 DNA reads TGCGCCAGCAGCCGGATTAGTCGAAAGACCTATGGCTACACCTTC. The V and J genes are TRBV4-3 and TRBJ1-2; D ambiguous. This CDR3 spans 15 amino acids. Trimming shortened V by 4 bases and J by 4 bases, and 16 bases separated the two germline ends. From germline, CDR1 is LGHNA and CDR2 YSLEER.